This is a list of T cell receptor beta chains from one sample in a study of blood T cells in healthy people across ages. TCRdb re-called the 5' RACE reads through MiXCR, storing one row per CDR3 protein. The table lists over 600,000 distinct CDR3 sequences, 46% of them singletons, with roughly 18% in the top ten. Material for sequencing was blood. The receptors were gathered from a man older than 75 in good health. The CDR3 runs from the conserved cysteine through the conserved F or W. Each record gives: D gene, J gene, V gene, clone size, CDR3 DNA, CDR3 protein. The D gene is left open where the match is weak. Only some rows state a clone size, as once, few, many or a class for expanded clones.

>TRBD2|TRBJ2-5|TRBV4-3|-
TGCGCCTGCAGCCAAGAGCGGGGTTCTCAAGAGACCCAGTACTTC
CACSQERGSQETQYF
>-|TRBJ1-6|TRBV20-1|-
TGCAGTGCTAAGGAGGGGTGGGGTTCACCCCTCCACTTT
CSAKEGWGSPLHF
>-|TRBJ1-5|TRBV4-2|-
TGTGCCAGCAGCCAAGAAGGTAATAGCAATCAGCCCCAGCATTTT
CASSQEGNSNQPQHF
>-|TRBJ1-1|TRBV18|-
TGTGCCAGCTCACCACAGGGAGAGAACACTGGAGCTTTCTTT
CASSPQGENTGAFF
>TRBD2|TRBJ2-5|TRBV20-1|-
TGCAGTGCAAGTTCAGGGACGGCGGGGGAGCAGTACTTC
CSASSGTAGEQYF
>-|TRBJ1-1|TRBV5-1|many
TGCGCCAGCAGCTCCCAGGGTACGGACACTGAAGCTTTCTTT
CASSSQGTDTEAFF
>-|TRBJ2-3|TRBV29-1|-
TGCAGCGGTAAAACCCGGGATACGCAGTATTTT
CSGKTRDTQYF
>-|TRBJ2-6|TRBV12-3/TRBV12-4|-
TGTGCCAGCAGCCCACACGGGGCGGGGGCCAACGTCCTGACTTTC
CASSPHGAGANVLTF
>TRBD2|TRBJ2-7|TRBV5-1|-
TGCGCCAGCAGCCCTGCCGGGACTAGCGCCTACGAGCAGTACTTC
CASSPAGTSAYEQYF
>TRBD2|TRBJ2-7|TRBV4-2|-
TGTGCCAGCAGCCAAGCCGGACTAGCGGGGACCTACGAGCAGTACTTC
CASSQAGLAGTYEQYF
>-|TRBJ1-5|TRBV20-1|-
TGCAGTGCTAGAGTAAGGCAGAGCAATCAGCCCCAGCATTTT
CSARVRQSNQPQHF
>-|TRBJ2-7|TRBV7-9|few
TGTGCCAGCGGGGAGGGGGTTTACGAGCAGTACTTC
CASGEGVYEQYF
>-|TRBJ2-3|TRBV11-3|-
TGTGCCAGCAGCTTCACAGGGTTTTGGACAGATACGCAGTATTTT
CASSFTGFWTDTQYF
>TRBD2|TRBJ2-1|TRBV25-1|few
TGTGCCAGCACCGCAAGGGCAAGCGGGAGAAATGAGCAGTTCTTC
CASTARASGRNEQFF
>-|TRBJ2-5|TRBV27|-
TGTGCCAGCAGCCTAGGGGGGGCCCTCCAAGAGACCCAGTACTTC
CASSLGGALQETQYF
>-|TRBJ2-7|TRBV7-2|few
TGTGCCAGCAGCTTAGGGCTAGCTAACGAGCAGTACTTC
CASSLGLANEQYF
>TRBD2|TRBJ2-1|TRBV19|few
TGTGCCAGTAGTATAGTAGGACTAGCGGTTTACAATGAGCAGTTCTTC
CASSIVGLAVYNEQFF
>-|TRBJ1-1|TRBV6-6|-
TGTGCCAGCAACCACGGAAGGGCCCTTGGAGCTTTCTTT
CASNHGRALGAFF
>TRBD2|TRBJ2-5|TRBV4-1|few
TGCGCCAGCAGCCAAAGACTAGCGGGAGTTCATGAGCAGTACTTC
CASSQRLAGVHEQYF
>TRBD1|TRBJ2-5|TRBV6-5|-
TGTGCCAGCAGTTTCCTGCGACAGGGAATAGAGACCCAGTACTTC
CASSFLRQGIETQYF
>-|TRBJ2-6|TRBV6-6|few
TGTGCCAGCAGTAACAACAGGGTCTCTGGGGCCAACGTCCTGACTTTC
CASSNNRVSGANVLTF
>-|TRBJ2-1|TRBV20-1|-
TGCAGTGTTCTAATTTGGGGACGAAAACCCAAGGAGCAGTTCTTC
CSVLIWGRKPKEQFF
>-|TRBJ2-7|TRBV28|-
TGTGCCAGCAGTTTAGACCAGGATAGCTACGAGCAGTACTTC
CASSLDQDSYEQYF
>-|TRBJ2-1|TRBV28|many
TGTGCCAGCAGACTAGGAGGAAAGAGCTCCTACAATGAGCAGTTCTTC
CASRLGGKSSYNEQFF
>-|TRBJ1-2|TRBV7-3|once
TGTGCCAGCAGCTTAACGGTGGGGGACGGCTTAAACTATGGCTACACCTTC
CASSLTVGDGLNYGYTF
>-|TRBJ2-2|TRBV27|many
TGTGCCAGCAGTGTAGGCAGCTCGGCCGGGGAGCTGTTTTTT
CASSVGSSAGELFF
>-|TRBJ1-5|TRBV12-3/TRBV12-4|few
TGTGCCAGCAGTGTTGGACATCCGAATCAGCCCCAGCATTTT
CASSVGHPNQPQHF
>-|TRBJ2-3|TRBV24-1|few
TGTGCCACCAGTGACACGGCACGCACAGATACGCAGTATTTT
CATSDTARTDTQYF
>-|TRBJ2-3|TRBV20-1|few
TGCAGTGCTAGAGATGCGGGCACAGATACGCAGTATTTT
CSARDAGTDTQYF
>TRBD1|TRBJ1-4|TRBV12-3/TRBV12-4|-
TGTGCCAGCACTACAGGGGCTGTGAATGAAAAACTGTTTTTT
CASTTGAVNEKLFF
>TRBD2|TRBJ2-1|TRBV2|few
TGTGCCAGCCGTGCATTAGCGGGAGGAGACAATGAGCAGTTCTTC
CASRALAGGDNEQFF
>-|TRBJ2-7|TRBV7-2|-
TGTGCCAGCAGCTTAGCGCAGGGGGAGGCCCACGAGCAGTACTTC
CASSLAQGEAHEQYF
>-|TRBJ1-2|TRBV9|few
TGTGCCAGCAGCGTAGGGGACGGAGAGGAATATCGGGGCTACACCTTC
CASSVGDGEEYRGYTF
>-|TRBJ1-4|TRBV9|-
TGTGCCAGCAGCGCCACCGGGGGTAATGAAAAATTGTTTTTT
CASSATGGNEKLFF
>TRBD2|TRBJ2-3|TRBV29-1|-
TGCAGCGGTGCTAGCGGAAGCACAGATACGCAGTATTTT
CSGASGSTDTQYF
>-|TRBJ2-3|TRBV7-3|-
TGTGCCAGCAGCCCAATGGGTGAACGCACAGATACGCAGTATTTT
CASSPMGERTDTQYF
>TRBD2|TRBJ2-1|TRBV28|few
TGTGCCAGCTCCACTTCCTTGGGACTATTCTCCTACAATGAGCAGTTCTTC
CASSTSLGLFSYNEQFF
>-|TRBJ2-5|TRBV12-3/TRBV12-4|many
TGTGCCAGCAGCCCTACGCGGGAGACCCAGTACTTC
CASSPTRETQYF
>-|TRBJ2-5|TRBV3-1|once
TGTGCCAGCAGCCAAGGGCTAGTACGGAAGCAGTACTTC
CASSQGLVRKQYF
>-|TRBJ2-4|TRBV7-2|-
TGTGCCAGCAGCTTAGTTTCTGGGAATGACGGCATTCAGTACTTC
CASSLVSGNDGIQYF
>-|TRBJ2-7|TRBV6-1|-
TGTGCCAGCAGTCGCACCGATCCCCACGGCTCGGACTCCTACGAGCAGTACTTC
CASSRTDPHGSDSYEQYF
>TRBD2|TRBJ2-2|TRBV3-1|-
TGTGCCAGCACGAAGCGGGGGGACCACACCGGGGAGCTGTTTTTT
CASTKRGDHTGELFF
>TRBD2|TRBJ2-1|TRBV20-1|-
TGCAGTGCTGACGGGACTAGCTCCGATGAGCAGTTCTTC
CSADGTSSDEQFF
>-|TRBJ2-1|TRBV20-1|many
TGCAGTGCTAAGGCAGGGCCTTCCCCCCTTCATGAGCAGTTCTTC
CSAKAGPSPLHEQFF
>-|TRBJ2-3|TRBV18|-
TGTGCCAGCTCACCACCGATCCCAGATACGCAGTATTTT
CASSPPIPDTQYF
>TRBD2|TRBJ2-3|TRBV18|-
TGTGCCAGCTCACCAAACAGCGGGGGCCGCACAGATACGCAGTATTTT
CASSPNSGGRTDTQYF
>TRBD2|TRBJ2-5|TRBV2|few
TGTGCCAGCAGTACACCCGGGACTAGCGGGAGGAGAGCCAAAGAGACCCAGTACTTC
CASSTPGTSGRRAKETQYF
>-|TRBJ1-2|TRBV5-1|-
TGCGCCAGCAGCTTGGAGGGTCGGACTTATGGCTACACCTTC
CASSLEGRTYGYTF
>-|TRBJ2-5|TRBV6-1|few
TGTGCCAGCAGTGAAGCGCGGGCACAAGAGACCCAGTACTTC
CASSEARAQETQYF
>TRBD2|TRBJ2-2|TRBV29-1|-
TGCAGCGTTAGCGGGAGGGCCGCCCCGAACACCGGGGAGCTGTTTTTT
CSVSGRAAPNTGELFF
>-|TRBJ2-2|TRBV10-1|-
TGCGCCAGCAGTATTGGGGGCGGGGAGCTGTTTTTT
CASSIGGGELFF
>TRBD2|TRBJ2-1|TRBV20-1|-
TGCAGTGGTCGAGCGGGAGCTGCCCCCCACAATGAGCAGTTCTTC
CSGRAGAAPHNEQFF
>TRBD2|TRBJ2-7|TRBV2|-
TGTGCCAGCAGGGACGGACTAGGCTACAATGAGCAGTACTTC
CASRDGLGYNEQYF
>-|TRBJ1-2|TRBV30|-
TGTGCCTGGAGTGTGTCCGGGTTGGGAGGCTACACCTTC
CAWSVSGLGGYTF
>TRBD2|TRBJ2-2|TRBV7-3|-
TGTGCCAGCAGCTTAATACCTGGCGGGGGAACCACCGGGGAGCTGTTTTTT
CASSLIPGGGTTGELFF
>TRBD2|TRBJ2-1|TRBV12-3/TRBV12-4|-
TGTGCCAGCAGTTTATCGGGCGGGAGGGCCCAGTTCTTC
CASSLSGGRAQFF
>TRBD1|TRBJ2-5|TRBV2|few
TGTGCCAGCAAAGGTTTCAGGGGGCCAGAGACCCAGTACTTC
CASKGFRGPETQYF
>-|TRBJ1-2|TRBV6-5|-
TGTGCCAGCAGGCCAACGGGACTCCAAAACTATGGCTACACCTTC
CASRPTGLQNYGYTF